The T cell receptor beta chain under discussion was sequenced for a study of blood T cells in healthy people across ages. A note on this clonotype: Its antigen is not identified.

The authors ran a second PCR of roughly 6 to 12 cycles using a sample-barcoded 5' primer and a J-beta primer mix. MiXCR, applied by TCRdb to the 5' RACE reads, yields one record per CDR3 protein. In the table there are roughly 800,000 distinct CDR3 sequences, more than 45% of which are singletons. Study results and caveats: A conclusive naive versus antigen-experienced comparison was prevented by the unsorted PBMCs. Naive T cell percentage showed a strong correlation with TCR beta diversity.

The sample consisted of blood. The clonotype was recovered from a man aged 25 to 40 in good health.

CDR3 coding DNA: TGCAGCGTTTCGGGACTAGCGACAATCAATGAGCAGTTCTTC. Protein sequence: CSVSGLATINEQFF. The chain uses TRBV29-1 and TRBJ2-1; 10 bases are a match to TRBD2. The junction had 7 bases not matched to a gene; V was cut back by 5 bases and J by 6 bases. This CDR3 contains 14 residues. CDR1 is SQVTM and CDR2 is ANQGSEA in the germline V gene.